This T cell receptor (beta chain) was sequenced for a study of T cells in Graves' hyperthyroidism and ophthalmopathy. Individuals with ophthalmopathy presented a Clinical Activity Score of at least 3, a NOSPECS grade of at least 4 and a duration under 3 months. This clonotype came up many times. From RNA transcripts, TCR beta CDR3 regions were amplified. The HTBI primer set was used in a first-round RT-PCR of the TCR CDR3. TCRdb re-called the multiplex PCR reads with MiXCR, one entry per CDR3 protein. The table includes approximately 600,000 distinct CDR3 sequences, over 12% detected once. The V end lost 2 bases, the J end lost 2 bases, and 13 bases lay between the germline ends. The CDR3 totals 15 residues. Per germline, CDR1 MNHEY and CDR2 SMNVEV (reference sequence).

This TCR derives from a woman aged 40 to 50 with Graves' ophthalmopathy. V is TRBV27 and J is TRBJ2-7, with a weak D call TRBD2 (5 bases). The sample was blood. The CDR3 reads CASSLKRLLPYEQYF. The DNA of the CDR3 is TGTGCCAGCAGTTTAAAGCGGCTACTCCCCTACGAGCAGTACTTC.